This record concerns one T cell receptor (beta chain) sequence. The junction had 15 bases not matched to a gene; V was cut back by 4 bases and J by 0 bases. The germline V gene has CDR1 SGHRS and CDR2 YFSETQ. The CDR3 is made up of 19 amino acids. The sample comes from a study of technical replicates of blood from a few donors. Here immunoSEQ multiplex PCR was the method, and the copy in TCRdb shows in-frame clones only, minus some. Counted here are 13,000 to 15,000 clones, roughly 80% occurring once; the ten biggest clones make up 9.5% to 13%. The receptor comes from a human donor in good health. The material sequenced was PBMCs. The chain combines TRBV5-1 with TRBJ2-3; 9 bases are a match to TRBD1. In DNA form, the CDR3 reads TGCGCCAGCAGCCGAGGGACAGGGAACCCCTGGGTTAGCACAGATACGCAGTATTTT. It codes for CASSRGTGNPWVSTDTQYF.